This T cell receptor (beta chain) originates from a study of T cell clonality in common variable immunodeficiency (dated by TCRdb to 2013 to 2016). General findings and caveats noted by the study authors: CVID TCRbeta sequences were reported to have fewer deletions and N-nucleotide insertions and to lack highly modified clones with 13 or more V deletions. CVID subjects shared fewer TCRbeta clones with each other than healthy controls did (p < 0.0001). TCRbeta clonality was higher in CVID subjects than in healthy controls (t-test p = 0.018), and the increase was most characteristic of about a third of subjects. Despite equal DNA input, controls averaged about 79,000 unique sequences per sample versus roughly 30,000 in CVID samples. According to the authors, finding the cause of the higher clonality in CVID would require sequencing the repertoires of T cell subpopulations. Differences among patients in the CVID cohort limited the correlations between repertoire features and clinical complications.

For sequencing, equivalent amounts of genomic DNA were input from CVID and control samples. For every sample, a 60 bp segment covering the rearranged TCRbeta CDR3 region was amplified and then sequenced. The immunoSEQ assay, a bias-corrected multiplex PCR combined with high-throughput sequencing, was used for TCRbeta amplification. In the source study's methods: Every unique nucleotide sequence counted as a clone and was annotated with V, D and J genes, copy number and frequency. Sequences were labeled productive if in frame, and non-productive if out of frame or containing stop codons. As previously described, clonality was calculated on the basis of Shannon's entropy. The predicted amino acid sequences of productive clones were used to derive the mean CDR3 Kyte-Doolittle hydropathy. The R hclust function was used to hierarchically cluster scaled V gene usage with Manhattan distance and complete linkage. To assess clone sharing by CDR3 amino acid sequence, 12 repertoires per group were resampled over 100 rounds. Repertoires were searched for 60 to 80 published EBV-specific and some 240 published CMV-specific TCRbeta sequences. A couple of CVID samples yielding fewer than 10,000 sequences were excluded from analysis, leaving more than 35 CVID repertoires. TCRdb obtained this table from immuneACCESS and retained in-frame rearrangements with V and J assigned. These tables miss some clones; where compared with another copy, unresolved V genes account for less than half of the shortfall, and the remainder is unexplained. V and J calls and clone size follow that table, whereas D and trimming were derived from the DNA. The sample has tens of thousands of clones on record, with no singletons. The ten largest make up under 1% of the sample.

Both CVID patients and healthy controls were predominantly of Caucasian heritage. From each donor, 5 to 8 ml of heparinized peripheral whole blood was collected. Genomic DNA from adults with common variable immune deficiency (CVID) and from healthy adult controls was used for sequencing of TCRbeta CDR3 repertoires. A total of around 22 healthy adult volunteers (about twelve female and some 10 male; age range roughly 20 to 75 years, mean age around 32) were included in the control group. Diluted blood was subjected to density centrifugation over Hypaque 1077 or Ficoll-Paque for isolation of peripheral blood mononuclear cells. Genomic DNA was obtained from unsorted mononuclear cells using either Qiagen column purification or a centrifugation-based method. Details on this clone: The antigen it recognizes is unknown.

Sequenced sample: peripheral blood mononuclear cells. The receptor was isolated from a person between 18 and 75 years old in good health.

The CDR3 protein sequence reads: CASNSGTGNTEAFF. Partial CDR3 DNA: TGTGCCAGTAACTCCGGGACAGGAAACACTGAA. Here the chain combines TRBV19 and TRBJ1-1; TRBD1 matches 8 bases in the middle. The read stops 3 residues short of the end of the CDR3; the missing end is completed from the germline J gene. From its cysteine to its phenylalanine, the CDR3 spans 14 amino acids. The DNA covers only part of the CDR3, 33 bases in frame from base 1. Here V drops 7 bases and J drops 2 bases, and the junction holds 6 bases not matched to any gene. Looking up the germline V gene (reference sequence) yields CDR1 LNHDA and CDR2 SQIVND.